This T cell receptor (beta chain) was captured by sequencing in a study of blood T cell repertoires in COVID-19. Clones were read by immunoSEQ multiplex PCR, and TCRdb kept only the in-frame ones, dropping some. The repertoire holds approximately 300,000 clones, with roughly 90% as singletons. Symptom resolution, clearance, or two negative PCRs marked donors in Cohort 3 as recovered. Source material: PBMCs or T cells enriched from blood (not recorded which). This sequence was found in a woman aged 25 to 45 who had recovered from COVID-19.

CDR3 coding DNA: TGTGCCTGGAGTTCAGGGGTAGGGACTGAAGCTTTCTTT. This encodes CAWSSGVGTEAFF. V is TRBV30 and J is TRBJ1-1, with D maybe TRBD1 (6 bases). CDR3 length equals 13 residues. V lost 2 bases and J 5 bases, leaving 12 bases between the germline ends. From germline, CDR1 is GTSNPN and CDR2 SVGIG (reference sequence).